This T cell receptor (beta chain) was found in a study of identical twins. V lost 7 bases and J lost 3, with 6 bases in between. Germline-derived CDR1 and CDR2 are MGHDK and SYGVNS. The CDR3 has 11 amino acids. This clonotype was seen only a few times. A single record per CDR3 protein comes from TCRdb applying MiXCR to the 5' RACE reads. This sample has over 600,000 distinct CDR3 sequences, with 21% found just once. The data were also submitted as part of a second study, on T cells expressing NK-cell markers.

The sample was PBMCs. The clonotype originates from a young woman in good health. The rearrangement joins TRBV25-1 to TRBJ1-1, with D unclear. CDR3 sequence (DNA): TGTGCCAGCACTAGCTACACTGAAGCTTTCTTT. As protein: CASTSYTEAFF.